This T cell receptor (beta chain) was captured by sequencing in a study of shared clonotypes between healthy human individuals. The length of the CDR3 is 14 residues. Germline V lookup: CDR1 SGHVS, CDR2 FQNEAQ. The V gene end was trimmed by 4 bases and the J gene end by 3 bases; junction bases not matched to a gene: 6. The study, taken as a whole, reports: The sharing of 4.5% to 5% of naive CD4 clonotypes was seen across a few donors. At large depth, rarefaction still showed sorted-subset sequencing to be incomplete. The sole specimen, blood, was sampled, and tissue repertoires likely differ.

CD45RO negativity and positive selection for CCR7 defined naive CD8 cells, a population that excluded terminally differentiated effector memory CD45RA+ cells. All donors were Caucasian adults living in Nashville, Tennessee. Comment on this clone: As yet, its antigen is unknown.

The method was immunoSEQ multiplex PCR; TCRdb's version includes in-frame clones alone and lacks a portion of them. In the table there are about 650,000 clones, around 95% of which are singletons. The specimen was naive CD8+ T cells sorted from blood. The TCR originated in a woman aged 30 to 39 in good health. V usage is TRBV7-8 and J usage is TRBJ2-7; TRBD2 aligns across 7 bases. This CDR3 is CASSSGRGSYEQYF. The CDR3 nucleotides are TGTGCCAGCAGCTCGGGGAGGGGCAGCTACGAGCAGTACTTC.